This TCR beta chain was recorded in a study of T cell responses to AZD1222 COVID-19 vaccine. TCRdb's copy holds only in-frame clones and misses some; the assay was immunoSEQ multiplex PCR. The sample holds over 130,000 clones, nearly 95% seen once. From germline, CDR1 is SGDLS and CDR2 YYNGEE. This CDR3 has 17 residues. The ends lost 6 bases at V and 6 bases at J; junction bases unmatched: 15. As to this clone: Its antigen is currently unknown.

Notes on the study in general: The donor group comprised mostly white British people and more females; the analysis possibly underestimated clonal diversity. Without day 14 samples, only post-peak T cell repertoires were studied.

The sample consisted of peripheral blood, taken 28 days after the second AZD1222 dose. This sequence was found in an adult who received the AZD1222 COVID-19 vaccine. The chain links TRBV9 to TRBJ2-1; 10 nucleotides line up with TRBD1. This CDR3 reads CASTSGGGTGVGNEQFF. CDR3 DNA sequence: TGTGCCAGCACCTCCGGGGGCGGGACAGGGGTGGGCAATGAGCAGTTCTTC.